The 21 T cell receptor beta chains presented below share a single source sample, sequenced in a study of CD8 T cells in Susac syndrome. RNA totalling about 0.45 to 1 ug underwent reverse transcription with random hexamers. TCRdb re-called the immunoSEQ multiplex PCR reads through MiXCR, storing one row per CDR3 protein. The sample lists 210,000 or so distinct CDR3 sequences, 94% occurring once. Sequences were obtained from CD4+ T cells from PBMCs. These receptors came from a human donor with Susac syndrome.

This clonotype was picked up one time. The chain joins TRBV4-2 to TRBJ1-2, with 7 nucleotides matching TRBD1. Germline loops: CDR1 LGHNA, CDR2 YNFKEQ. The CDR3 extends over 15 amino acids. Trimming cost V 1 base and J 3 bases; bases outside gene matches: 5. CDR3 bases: TGTGCCAGCAGCCAAGTGACAGGGCGAGACTATGGCTACACCTTC. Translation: CASSQVTGRDYGYTF.

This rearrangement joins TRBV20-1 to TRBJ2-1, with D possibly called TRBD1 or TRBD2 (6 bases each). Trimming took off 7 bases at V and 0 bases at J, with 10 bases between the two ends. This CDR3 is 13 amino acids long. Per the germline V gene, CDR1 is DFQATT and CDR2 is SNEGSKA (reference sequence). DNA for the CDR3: TGCAGTGTAGGGGGGAGCTCCTACAATGAGCAGTTCTTC. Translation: CSVGGSSYNEQFF.

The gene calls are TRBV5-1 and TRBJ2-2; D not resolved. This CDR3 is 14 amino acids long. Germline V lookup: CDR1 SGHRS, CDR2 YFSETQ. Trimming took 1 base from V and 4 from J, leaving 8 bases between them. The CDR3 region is CASSLKPTTGELFF. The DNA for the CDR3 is TGCGCCAGCAGCTTGAAGCCAACCACCGGGGAGCTGTTTTTT.

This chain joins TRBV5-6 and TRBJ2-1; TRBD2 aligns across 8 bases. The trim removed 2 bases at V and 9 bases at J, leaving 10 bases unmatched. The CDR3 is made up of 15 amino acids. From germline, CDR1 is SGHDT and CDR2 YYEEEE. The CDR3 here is CASSFRVAGRGEQFF. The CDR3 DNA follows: TGTGCCAGCAGCTTTAGAGTAGCGGGGAGGGGTGAGCAGTTCTTC.

As DNA, the CDR3 is TGTGCCACCAGCCCGGGACAAATACAAGAGACCCAGTACTTC. This codes for CATSPGQIQETQYF. The V call is TRBV24-1, the J call TRBJ2-5, with D possibly being TRBD1 (6 bases). Trimming took 7 bases from V and 2 from J, leaving 13 bases between them. The CDR3 extends over 14 amino acids. The V gene's germline CDR1 is KGHDR and CDR2 SFDVKD.

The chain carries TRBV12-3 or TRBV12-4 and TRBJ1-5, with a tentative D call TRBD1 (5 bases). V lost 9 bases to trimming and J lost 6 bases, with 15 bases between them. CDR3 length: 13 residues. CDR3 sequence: CASQAGEGQPQHF. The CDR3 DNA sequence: TGTGCCAGTCAAGCGGGGGAGGGTCAGCCCCAGCATTTT.

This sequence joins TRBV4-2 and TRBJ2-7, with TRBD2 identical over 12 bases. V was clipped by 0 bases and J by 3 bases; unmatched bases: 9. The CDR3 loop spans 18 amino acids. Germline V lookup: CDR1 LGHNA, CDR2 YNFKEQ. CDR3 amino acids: CASSQDSASGGGFYEQYF. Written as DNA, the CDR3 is TGTGCCAGCAGCCAAGATTCGGCTAGCGGGGGGGGTTTCTACGAGCAGTACTTC.

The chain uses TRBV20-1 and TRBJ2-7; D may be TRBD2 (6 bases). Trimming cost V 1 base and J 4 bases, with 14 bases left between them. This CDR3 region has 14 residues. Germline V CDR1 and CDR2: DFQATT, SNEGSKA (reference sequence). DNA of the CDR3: TGCAGTGCTAGAGTCGGCGGCGGGACTTACGAGCAGTACTTC. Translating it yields CSARVGGGTYEQYF.

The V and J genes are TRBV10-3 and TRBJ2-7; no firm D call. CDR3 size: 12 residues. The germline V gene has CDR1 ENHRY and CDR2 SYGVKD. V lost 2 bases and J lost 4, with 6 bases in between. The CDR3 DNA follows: TGTGCCATCAGTGAGACGGGTTACGAGCAGTACTTC. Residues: CAISETGYEQYF.

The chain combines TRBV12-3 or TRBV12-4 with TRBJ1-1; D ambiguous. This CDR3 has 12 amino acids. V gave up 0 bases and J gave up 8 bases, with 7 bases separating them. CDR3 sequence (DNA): TGTGCCAGCAGTTTAGCCACCGTAGAAGCTTTCTTT. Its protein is CASSLATVEAFF.

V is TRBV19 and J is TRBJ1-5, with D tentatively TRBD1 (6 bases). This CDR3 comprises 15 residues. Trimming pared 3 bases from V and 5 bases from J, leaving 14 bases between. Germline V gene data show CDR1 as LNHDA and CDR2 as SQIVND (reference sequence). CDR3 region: CASSMGGLGDQPQHF. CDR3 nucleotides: TGTGCCAGTAGTATGGGGGGGCTAGGCGATCAGCCCCAGCATTTT. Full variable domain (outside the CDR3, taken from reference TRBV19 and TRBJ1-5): DGGITQSPKYLFRKEGQNVTLSCEQNLNHDAMYWYRQDPGQGLRLIYYSQIVNDFQKGDIAEGYSVSREKKESFPLTVTSAQKNPTAFYLCASSMGGLGDQPQHFGDGTRLSIL.

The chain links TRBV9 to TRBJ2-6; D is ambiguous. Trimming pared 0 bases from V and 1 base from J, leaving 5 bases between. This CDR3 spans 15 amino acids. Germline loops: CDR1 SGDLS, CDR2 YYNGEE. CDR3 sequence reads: CASSVEPSGANVLTF. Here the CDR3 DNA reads TGTGCCAGCAGCGTAGAGCCGTCTGGGGCCAACGTCCTGACTTTC.

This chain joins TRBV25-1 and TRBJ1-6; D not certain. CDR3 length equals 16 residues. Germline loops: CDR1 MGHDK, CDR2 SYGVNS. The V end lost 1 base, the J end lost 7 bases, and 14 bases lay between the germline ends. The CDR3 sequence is CASSESGGGDNSPLHF. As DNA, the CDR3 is TGTGCCAGCAGTGAATCCGGCGGTGGCGACAATTCACCCCTCCACTTT.

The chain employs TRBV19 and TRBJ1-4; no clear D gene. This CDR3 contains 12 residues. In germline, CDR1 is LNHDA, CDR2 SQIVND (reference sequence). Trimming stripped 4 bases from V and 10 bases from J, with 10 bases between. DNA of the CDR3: TGTGCCAGTAGTAGTGCAGCCGGAAAACTGTTTTTT. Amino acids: CASSSAAGKLFF.

The CDR3 is CAWSKLRLSGANVLTF. CDR3 bases: TGTGCCTGGAGTAAACTCCGGCTCTCTGGGGCCAACGTCCTGACTTTC. This rearrangement joins TRBV30 to TRBJ2-6; D is undetermined. The V and J ends lost 2 bases and 0 bases respectively, with 11 bases between them. CDR1 and CDR2 from the germline V gene are GTSNPN and SVGIG (reference sequence). The CDR3 runs 16 residues.

For the CDR3, the DNA is TGTGCCAGCAGCCGTACTGAAGCTTTCTTT. This encodes CASSRTEAFF. V usage is TRBV12-3 or TRBV12-4 and J usage is TRBJ1-1; D ambiguous. This CDR3 comprises 10 residues. V was trimmed by 6 bases and J by 5 bases, leaving 4 bases between them.

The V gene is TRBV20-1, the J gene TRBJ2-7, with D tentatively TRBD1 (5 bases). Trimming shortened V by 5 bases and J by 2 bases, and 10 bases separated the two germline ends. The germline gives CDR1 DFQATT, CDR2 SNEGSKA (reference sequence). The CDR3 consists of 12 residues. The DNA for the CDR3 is TGCAGTGCTTACAGGTTCCCCTACGAGCAGTACTTC. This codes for CSAYRFPYEQYF.

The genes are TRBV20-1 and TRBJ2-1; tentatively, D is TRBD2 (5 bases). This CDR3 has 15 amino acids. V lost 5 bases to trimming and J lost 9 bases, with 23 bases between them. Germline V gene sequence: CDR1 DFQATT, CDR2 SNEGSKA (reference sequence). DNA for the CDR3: TGCAGTGCTGACTTTACTAGAGGTGGATTGAGTGAGCAGTTCTTC. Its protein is CSADFTRGGLSEQFF.

DNA for the CDR3: TGCAGTGCTAGATGGGACAAAGGCACAGATACGCAGTATTTT. Translating gives CSARWDKGTDTQYF. The V call is TRBV20-1, the J call TRBJ2-3, with D possibly TRBD1 on 6 matching bases. The CDR3 is 14 residues long. Germline loops: CDR1 DFQATT, CDR2 SNEGSKA (reference sequence). V was cut by 2 bases and J by 1 base, with 10 bases left in between.

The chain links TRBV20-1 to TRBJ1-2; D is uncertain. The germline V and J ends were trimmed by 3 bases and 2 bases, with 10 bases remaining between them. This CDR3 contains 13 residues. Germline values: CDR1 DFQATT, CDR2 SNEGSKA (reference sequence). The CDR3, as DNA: TGCAGTGCTAGTCGGCCGACAAACTATGGCTACACCTTC. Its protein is CSASRPTNYGYTF.

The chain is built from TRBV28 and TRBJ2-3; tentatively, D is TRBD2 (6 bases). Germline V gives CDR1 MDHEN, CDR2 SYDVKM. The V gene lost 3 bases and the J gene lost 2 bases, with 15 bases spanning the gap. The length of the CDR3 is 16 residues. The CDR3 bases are TGTGCCAGCAGTTTGAATACGCGGGGTTTCACAGATACGCAGTATTTT. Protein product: CASSLNTRGFTDTQYF.